This TCR beta chain was captured in a study of OX40 agonist ivuxolimab in advanced cancers. Regarding the complete study: Ivuxolimab was an agonistic, fully human IgG2 monoclonal antibody directed against OX40 (CD134), a costimulatory receptor. The monotherapy dose-escalation portion (N ≈ 50 patients) of the phase I ivuxolimab trial is reported in the paper. Among the approximately 54 dose-escalation patients, roughly 20 had hepatocellular carcinoma, 15 melanoma, 9 renal cell carcinoma and 9 head and neck cancer. Peripheral TCRbeta sequencing was intended to test whether TCR sequence diversity was altered and clonal T-cell expansion was caused by ivuxolimab. Partial responses occurred in three dose-escalation patients, of whom one had hepatocellular carcinoma and two had cutaneous melanoma. A male proportion of roughly 80% and a mean age of roughly 55 years, ranging from roughly 23 to 85, were recorded for the dose-escalation cohort. Intravenous ivuxolimab was administered to patients every 2 weeks at six dose levels: 0.01, 0.1, 0.3, 1.5, 3 and 10 mg/kg. Patients were allowed to have had prior anti-PD-1, anti-PD-L1 or anti-CTLA-4 therapy, and around 43% of the dose-escalation patients had been treated with checkpoint inhibitors.

Concerning this clone: Which antigen it targets is not known. Base quality data are lacking; no much larger clone is found one base away.

Genomic DNA was extracted from sorted cells for sequencing of the TCRbeta CDR3 region. TCRbeta CDR3 regions were sequenced using the immunoSEQ Assay. TCRdb retrieved this table from immuneACCESS and kept in-frame rearrangements only. Not all clones are present; in checked studies, unresolved V genes account for under half, and no reason is known for the remainder. The sample table holds almost 85,000 clones, of which about 86% were seen once. The top ten clones comprise 6.5% of the sample. V loses 0 bases at its end and J loses 9 bases; junction bases beyond the gene matches: 17. Looking up the germline V gene yields CDR1 MGHRA and CDR2 YSYEKL. The cysteine opens and the phenylalanine closes a CDR3 of 18 amino acids. The kept DNA is CDR3 alone, 54 bases in frame from the first base. The investigation overall reported the following: The antigen specificity of the peripheral T cells that underwent clonal expansion was not determined. On average, CD8+ T cells showed more expanded clones than CD4+ T cells after ivuxolimab. In the 0.1-3.0 mg/kg groups, partial responders had among the lowest normalized peripheral clonal expansion, particularly in CD8+ T cells. At doses of 0.1 to 3.0 mg/kg, clonal expansion of both CD4+ and CD8+ T cells in blood was seen between baseline and week 6. Low levels of normalized T-cell clonal expansion were also shown by some nonresponding patients.

The trial excluded patients who had a history of autoimmune disease or who were on systemic immunosuppression. Peripheral blood for TCR sequencing was collected from all dose cohorts at baseline, on cycle 4 day 1, and on cycle 7 day 1. The samples were taken from a phase I, first-in-human, multicenter, open-label dose-escalation trial of ivuxolimab. The trial enrolled adults with locally advanced or metastatic head and neck squamous cell, hepatocellular, melanoma or renal cell carcinoma. Before TCR sequencing, CD4+ T cells and CD8+ T cells were sorted from peripheral blood as separate populations. Recombination connected TRBV4-1 to TRBJ2-3, with 8 central nucleotides matching TRBD2. This specimen consisted of CD4+ or CD8+ T cells sorted from blood, obtained in a trial of the OX40 agonist ivuxolimab. The clonotype was recovered from an adult with an advanced solid tumor such as melanoma, head and neck, liver or kidney cancer. The CDR3 region: CASSQEGVASGGRGTQYF. At the DNA level, the sequence is TGCGCCAGCAGCCAAGAAGGGGTTGCAAGCGGGGGACGGGGGACGCAGTATTTT.